This T cell receptor (beta chain) was found in a study of cytomegalovirus exposure and HLA in healthy donors. Per germline, CDR1 SEHNR and CDR2 FQNEAQ (reference sequence). The CDR3 consists of 15 residues. Trimming cost V 0 bases and J 0 bases, with 8 bases left between them. Regarding the study as a whole: A later analysis found common viral pathogens apparently linked to several of the most significant clusters. Most of the TCR beta V segments (in an earlier analysis) were productive either about 87% or about 30% of the time.

With 60 Vbeta and 13 Jbeta primers, the PCR was carried out. Assay used: immunoSEQ multiplex PCR; TCRdb lists only in-frame clones, some missing. The sample contains approximately 190,000 clones, about 85% of which appear only once. Remarks on this clone: The antigen is undetermined.

The rearrangement uses TRBV7-9 and TRBJ1-1; unclear D gene. The material sequenced was PBMCs. The source is a man between 45 and 60 years old in good health and CMV-seronegative. Here the CDR3 DNA reads TGTGCCAGCAGCTTAGCCCCACTCATGAACACTGAAGCTTTCTTT. It is translated as CASSLAPLMNTEAFF. Together with reference TRBV7-9 and TRBJ1-1, the CDR3 gives the full variable domain: DTGVSQNPRHKITKRGQNVTFRCDPISEHNRLYWYRQTLGQGPEFLTYFQNEAQLEKSRLLSDRFSAERPKGSFSTLEIQRTEQGDSAMYLCASSLAPLMNTEAFFGQGTRLTVV.